Listed below are T cell receptor beta chains from one sample, sequenced in a study of blood T cell repertoires in COVID-19. Here immunoSEQ multiplex PCR was the method, and the copy in TCRdb shows in-frame clones only, minus some. The sample has roughly 430,000 clones, around nine tenths seen once. Specimen: PBMCs or T cells enriched from blood (not recorded which). The origin of the receptors is a woman aged 18-29 years who had been exposed to COVID-19. Each CDR3 is given with its conserved first and last residue. The D gene is left open where the match is weak. A clone size is listed for some rows: how often the clone was seen (once, few, many), or a class if it is expanded.

J: TRBJ1-5
D: TRBD1
V: TRBV7-9
length: 15
size: NA
DNA: TGTGCCAGCAGCTCGACAGGGGTCCTCAATCAGCCCCAGCATTTT
CDR3: CASSSTGVLNQPQHF

J: TRBJ1-4
D: NA
V: TRBV2
length: 12
size: NA
DNA: TGTGCCAGCAGTGAGACTTCGGAAAAACTGTTTTTT
CDR3: CASSETSEKLFF

J: TRBJ2-7
D: TRBD2
V: TRBV5-4
length: 15
size: NA
DNA: TGTGCCAGCAGCTTGGGGGGAGGGATTTCCTACGAGCAGTACTTC
CDR3: CASSLGGGISYEQYF

J: TRBJ2-7
D: NA
V: TRBV5-1
length: 16
size: NA
DNA: TGCGCCAGCAGCTTAGCTGAGGGGGGGACCACCTACGAGCAGTACTTC
CDR3: CASSLAEGGTTYEQYF

J: TRBJ2-3
D: TRBD2
V: TRBV5-3
length: 18
size: NA
DNA: TGTGCCAGAAGACTTCAAGAGGTAGCGGGGGGCATTACAGATACGCAGTATTTT
CDR3: CARRLQEVAGGITDTQYF

J: TRBJ2-7
D: TRBD1
V: TRBV5-4
length: 16
size: NA
DNA: TGTGCCAGCAGCTCCTGGGGGACAGGGGGCAGCTACGAGCAGTACTTC
CDR3: CASSSWGTGGSYEQYF

J: TRBJ2-3
D: NA
V: TRBV19
length: 12
size: NA
DNA: TGTGCCAGTAGTATGTTTAGCTTCGCGCAGTATTTT
CDR3: CASSMFSFAQYF

J: TRBJ2-3
D: NA
V: TRBV6-5
length: 14
size: NA
DNA: TGTGCCAGCATGGTACAGGGTCCCTTAGATACGCAGTATTTT
CDR3: CASMVQGPLDTQYF

J: TRBJ2-5
D: TRBD2
V: TRBV5-1
length: 16
size: NA
DNA: TGCGCCAGCAGCTTGGGAAGGGCTAGCGGCCAAGAGACCCAGTACTTC
CDR3: CASSLGRASGQETQYF

J: TRBJ2-3
D: NA
V: TRBV3-1/TRBV3-2
length: 14
size: NA
DNA: TGTGCCAGCAGCCAAGTCGGGGAGTTGGATACGCAGTATTTT
CDR3: CASSQVGELDTQYF

J: TRBJ2-1
D: TRBD2
V: TRBV10-3
length: 17
size: NA
DNA: TGTGCCATCGGGAGACTAGCGGGAGGGTCCGACTACAATGAGCAGTTCTTC
CDR3: CAIGRLAGGSDYNEQFF

J: TRBJ1-4
D: NA
V: TRBV4-1
length: 16
size: NA
DNA: TGCGCCAGCACCCCGGTCGGGGAAGCAACTAATGAAAAACTGTTTTTT
CDR3: CASTPVGEATNEKLFF

J: TRBJ1-5
D: NA
V: TRBV18
length: 15
size: NA
DNA: TGTGCCAGCTCACCTCCCGGGGTGAGAAATCAGCCCCAGCATTTT
CDR3: CASSPPGVRNQPQHF

J: TRBJ1-2
D: NA
V: TRBV6-5
length: 14
size: NA
DNA: TGTGCCAGCAGTTCCCGGACAGATCCGGGAGGCTACACCTTC
CDR3: CASSSRTDPGGYTF

J: TRBJ2-2
D: TRBD1
V: TRBV2
length: 14
size: NA
DNA: TGTGCCAGCAGCGGACAGGGTGGAATCGGGGAGCTGTTTTTT
CDR3: CASSGQGGIGELFF

J: TRBJ1-1
D: NA
V: TRBV28
length: 16
size: NA
DNA: TGTGCCAGCAGTTTAGGGCCCTTCAACGGGGTTCCTGAAGCTTTCTTT
CDR3: CASSLGPFNGVPEAFF

J: TRBJ2-3
D: NA
V: TRBV2
length: 15
size: NA
DNA: TGTGCCAGCAGTGAACTTAGTCTATACGCAGATACGCAGTATTTT
CDR3: CASSELSLYADTQYF

J: TRBJ1-5
D: NA
V: TRBV24-1
length: 14
size: NA
DNA: TGTGCCACACAGGCGACGGATAGCAATCAGCCCCAGCATTTT
CDR3: CATQATDSNQPQHF

J: TRBJ2-1
D: NA
V: TRBV9
length: 17
size: NA
DNA: TGTGCCAGCAGCCATCCCCGGAGGGATAGCGACTACAATGAGCAGTTCTTC
CDR3: CASSHPRRDSDYNEQFF

J: TRBJ2-5
D: NA
V: TRBV14
length: 13
size: NA
DNA: TGTGCCAGCAGCCGGACAGCACAAGAGACCCAGTACTTC
CDR3: CASSRTAQETQYF

J: TRBJ2-3
D: NA
V: TRBV12-3/TRBV12-4
length: 12
size: NA
DNA: TGTGCCAGCAGCCCAGACTCGGATACGCAGTATTTT
CDR3: CASSPDSDTQYF

J: TRBJ1-2
D: TRBD1
V: TRBV5-4
length: 16
size: NA
DNA: TGTGCCAGCAGCCCCGCCGACAGGGCTCTTGTGTATGGCTACACCTTC
CDR3: CASSPADRALVYGYTF

J: TRBJ2-1
D: NA
V: TRBV29-1
length: 14
size: NA
DNA: TGCAGCGTAGACGGACAGAATTTCTACAATGAGCAGTTCTTC
CDR3: CSVDGQNFYNEQFF

J: TRBJ2-3
D: NA
V: TRBV12-3/TRBV12-4
length: 13
size: NA
DNA: TGTGCCAGCACCCCCCGGCGGACAGATACGCAGTATTTT
CDR3: CASTPRRTDTQYF

J: TRBJ1-5
D: NA
V: TRBV7-2
length: 15
size: NA
DNA: TGTGCCAGCAGCCCACCGGGGGGGCGAGAACAGCCCCAGCATTTT
CDR3: CASSPPGGREQPQHF

J: TRBJ2-2
D: NA
V: TRBV5-6
length: 16
size: once
DNA: TGTGCCAGCAGCTTCCTATCGACAGGAAACACCGGGGAGCTGTTTTTT
CDR3: CASSFLSTGNTGELFF

J: TRBJ1-2
D: NA
V: TRBV4-1
length: 14
size: NA
DNA: TGCGCCAGCAGCCAAGTTGTTGGGGCCGGGGGCTACACCTTC
CDR3: CASSQVVGAGGYTF

J: TRBJ1-1
D: TRBD1
V: TRBV19
length: 14
size: NA
DNA: TGTGCCAGTAGCATTACGACAGGGCCAGGGGAAGCTTTCTTT
CDR3: CASSITTGPGEAFF

J: TRBJ1-6
D: TRBD1
V: TRBV5-6
length: 16
size: NA
DNA: TGTGCCAGCAGCTTGGTCGGGACAGTCTATAATTCACCCCTCCACTTT
CDR3: CASSLVGTVYNSPLHF

J: TRBJ2-1
D: TRBD2
V: TRBV7-3
length: 18
size: once
DNA: TGTGCCAGCAGCCGGACTAGCGGGGGGTCTCACTCCTACAATGAGCAGTTCTTC
CDR3: CASSRTSGGSHSYNEQFF

J: TRBJ2-1
D: NA
V: TRBV7-8
length: 16
size: NA
DNA: TGTGCCAGCAGCTTAGAGTGGAGGGGGCGCGGCAATGAGCAGTTCTTC
CDR3: CASSLEWRGRGNEQFF

J: TRBJ1-2
D: TRBD1
V: TRBV12-5
length: 14
size: NA
DNA: TGTGCTAGTGGTTTGGCGACAGGGGTGTACGGCTACACCTTC
CDR3: CASGLATGVYGYTF

J: TRBJ1-5
D: NA
V: TRBV5-8
length: 15
size: NA
DNA: TGTGCCAGCAGTCCTGGAGAGTATAGCAATCAGCCCCAGCATTTT
CDR3: CASSPGEYSNQPQHF

J: TRBJ2-2
D: NA
V: TRBV9
length: 16
size: NA
DNA: TGTGCCAGCAGCGTAGATTCGGGGAAGCCTAGGGGGGAGCTGTTTTTT
CDR3: CASSVDSGKPRGELFF

J: TRBJ1-3
D: NA
V: TRBV7-3
length: 15
size: NA
DNA: TGTGCCAGTAACCCCGGAGGTTTCTCTGGAAACACCATATATTTT
CDR3: CASNPGGFSGNTIYF

J: TRBJ2-7
D: NA
V: TRBV27
length: 16
size: few
DNA: TGTGCCAGCAGTTTTCAGGACCCTAGGGGTGGTTACGAGCAGTACTTC
CDR3: CASSFQDPRGGYEQYF

J: TRBJ1-4
D: NA
V: TRBV5-8
length: 14
size: NA
DNA: TGTGCCAGCAGCTTGCGGGAGCCGAATGAAAAACTGTTTTTT
CDR3: CASSLREPNEKLFF

J: TRBJ2-1
D: TRBD1
V: TRBV7-3
length: 15
size: NA
DNA: TGTGCCAGCAGCAAAGACAGGGGCTCCTACAATGAGCAGTTCTTC
CDR3: CASSKDRGSYNEQFF

J: TRBJ2-7
D: TRBD1
V: TRBV28
length: 14
size: NA
DNA: TGTGCCAGCAGAGAACAGGGGGCAATCTACGAGCAGTACTTC
CDR3: CASREQGAIYEQYF

J: TRBJ2-3
D: NA
V: TRBV7-9
length: 12
size: NA
DNA: TGTGCCAGCAGCTTAGTCGCAGATACGCAGTATTTT
CDR3: CASSLVADTQYF

J: TRBJ2-7
D: TRBD1
V: TRBV28
length: 14
size: NA
DNA: TGTGCCAGCAGCCCCGGGACAGGACCCTACGAGCAGTACTTC
CDR3: CASSPGTGPYEQYF

J: TRBJ2-3
D: TRBD2
V: TRBV7-9
length: 19
size: NA
DNA: TGTGCCAGCAGCTTAACTGGTGGACTAGCGGGGGGGCCCGCAGATACGCAGTATTTT
CDR3: CASSLTGGLAGGPADTQYF

J: TRBJ2-1
D: NA
V: TRBV18
length: 14
size: NA
DNA: TGTGCCAGCTCACCTCAACGACAGATGATTGAGCAGTTCTTC
CDR3: CASSPQRQMIEQFF

J: TRBJ1-1
D: TRBD1
V: TRBV12-5
length: 14
size: NA
DNA: TGTGCTAGTGGTTTAGAGGGGGCGAAAACTGAAGCTTTCTTT
CDR3: CASGLEGAKTEAFF

J: TRBJ1-2
D: NA
V: TRBV28
length: 16
size: NA
DNA: TGTGCCAGCAGTACACCCTCGAGGGACACCCGCCATGGCTACACCTTC
CDR3: CASSTPSRDTRHGYTF

J: TRBJ2-1
D: TRBD2
V: TRBV4-1
length: 13
size: once
DNA: TGCGCCAGCAGCCAACCGGCGGGGGATGAGCAGTTCTTC
CDR3: CASSQPAGDEQFF

J: TRBJ1-1
D: TRBD1
V: TRBV7-9
length: 17
size: NA
DNA: TGTGCCAGCAGCTTACTTGGGACAGGGATTATGAACACTGAAGCTTTCTTT
CDR3: CASSLLGTGIMNTEAFF